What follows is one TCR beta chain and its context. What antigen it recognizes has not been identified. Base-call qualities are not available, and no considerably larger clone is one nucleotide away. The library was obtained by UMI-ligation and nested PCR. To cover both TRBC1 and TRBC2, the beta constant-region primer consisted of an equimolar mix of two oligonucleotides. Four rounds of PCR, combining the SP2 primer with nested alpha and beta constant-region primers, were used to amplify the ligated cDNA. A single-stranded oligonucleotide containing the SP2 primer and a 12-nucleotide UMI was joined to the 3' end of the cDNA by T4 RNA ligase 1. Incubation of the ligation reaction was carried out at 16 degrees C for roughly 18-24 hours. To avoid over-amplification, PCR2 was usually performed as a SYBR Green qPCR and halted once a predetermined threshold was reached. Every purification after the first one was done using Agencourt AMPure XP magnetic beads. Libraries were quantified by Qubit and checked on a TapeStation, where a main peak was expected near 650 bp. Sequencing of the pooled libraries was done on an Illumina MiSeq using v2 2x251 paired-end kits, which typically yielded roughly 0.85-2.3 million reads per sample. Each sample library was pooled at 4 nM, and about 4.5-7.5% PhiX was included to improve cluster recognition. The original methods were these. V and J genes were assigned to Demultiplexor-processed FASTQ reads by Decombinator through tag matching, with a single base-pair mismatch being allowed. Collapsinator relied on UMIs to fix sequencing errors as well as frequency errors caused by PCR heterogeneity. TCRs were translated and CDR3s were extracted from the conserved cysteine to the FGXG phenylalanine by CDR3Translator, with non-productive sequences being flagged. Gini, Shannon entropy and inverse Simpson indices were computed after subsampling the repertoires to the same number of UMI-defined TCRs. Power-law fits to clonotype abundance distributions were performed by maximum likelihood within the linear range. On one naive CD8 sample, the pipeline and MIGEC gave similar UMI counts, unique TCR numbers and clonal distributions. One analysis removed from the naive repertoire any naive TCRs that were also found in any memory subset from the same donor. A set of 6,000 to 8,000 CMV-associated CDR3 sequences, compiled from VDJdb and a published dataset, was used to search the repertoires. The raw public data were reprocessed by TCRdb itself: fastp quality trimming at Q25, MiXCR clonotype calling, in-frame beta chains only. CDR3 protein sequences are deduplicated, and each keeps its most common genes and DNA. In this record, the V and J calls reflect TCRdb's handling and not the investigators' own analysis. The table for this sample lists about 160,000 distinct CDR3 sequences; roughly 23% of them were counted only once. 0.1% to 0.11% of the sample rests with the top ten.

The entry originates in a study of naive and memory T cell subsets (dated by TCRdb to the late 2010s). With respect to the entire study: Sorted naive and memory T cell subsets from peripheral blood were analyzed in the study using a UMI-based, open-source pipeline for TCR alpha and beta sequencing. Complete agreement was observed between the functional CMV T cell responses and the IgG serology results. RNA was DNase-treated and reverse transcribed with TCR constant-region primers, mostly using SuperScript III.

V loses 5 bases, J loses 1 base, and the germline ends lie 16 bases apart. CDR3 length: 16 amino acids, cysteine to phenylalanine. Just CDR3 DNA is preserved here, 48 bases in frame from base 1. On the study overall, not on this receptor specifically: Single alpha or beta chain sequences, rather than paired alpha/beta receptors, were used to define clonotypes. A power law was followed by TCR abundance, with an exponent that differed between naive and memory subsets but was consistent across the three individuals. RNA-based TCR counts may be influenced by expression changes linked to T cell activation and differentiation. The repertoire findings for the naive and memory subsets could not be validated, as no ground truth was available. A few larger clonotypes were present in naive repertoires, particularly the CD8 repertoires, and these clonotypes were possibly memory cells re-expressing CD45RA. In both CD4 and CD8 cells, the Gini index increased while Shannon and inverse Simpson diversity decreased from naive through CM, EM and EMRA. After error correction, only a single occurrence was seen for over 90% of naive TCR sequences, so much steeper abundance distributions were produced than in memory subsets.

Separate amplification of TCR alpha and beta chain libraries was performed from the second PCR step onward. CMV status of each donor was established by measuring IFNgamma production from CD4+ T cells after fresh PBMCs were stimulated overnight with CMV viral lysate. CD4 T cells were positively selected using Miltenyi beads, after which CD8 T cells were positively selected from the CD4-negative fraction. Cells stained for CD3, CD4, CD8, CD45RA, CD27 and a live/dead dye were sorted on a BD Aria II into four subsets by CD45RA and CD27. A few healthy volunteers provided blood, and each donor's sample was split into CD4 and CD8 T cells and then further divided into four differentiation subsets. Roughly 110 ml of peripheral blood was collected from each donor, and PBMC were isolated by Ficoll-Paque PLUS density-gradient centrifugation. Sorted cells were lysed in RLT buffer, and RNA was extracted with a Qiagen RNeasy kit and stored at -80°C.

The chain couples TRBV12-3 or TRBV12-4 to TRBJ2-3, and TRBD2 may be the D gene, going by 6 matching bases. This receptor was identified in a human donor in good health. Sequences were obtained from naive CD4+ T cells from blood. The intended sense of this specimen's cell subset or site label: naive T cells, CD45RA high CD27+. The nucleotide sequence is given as TGTGCCAGCAGTCCTCGTGGAGGGTCGGGCACAGATACGCAGTATTTT. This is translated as CASSPRGGSGTDTQYF.